This TCR beta chain is from a study of regulatory and conventional T cells in RAG deficiency. Study observations and caveats: Omenn CD25-high CD127-low cells may be activated cells, not true Tregs.

This clone was seen only a few times. Its antigen is not identified. Blood CD4+ CD25-low CD127-high conventional T cells supplied the genomic DNA template. Trimming removed 4 bases from V and 3 bases from J, with 22 bases in between. The CDR3 contains 17 residues. The germline gives CDR1 SGHRS, CDR2 YFSETQ. TCRdb's table, derived via immunoSEQ multiplex PCR, lists solely in-frame clones and lacks some. The sample carries about 46,000 clones, 85% to 90% recorded once. The sample also formed part of further work on regulatory T cells. That report notes: The PCR used 52 TRBV and 13 TRBJ primers.

The source material was CD4+ effector T cells sorted from blood. The V and J genes are TRBV5-1 and TRBJ2-5; D is ambiguous. This TCR was sampled from a human donor in good health. CDR3 amino acids: CASSPRIGLSFEETQYF. The DNA for the CDR3 is TGCGCCAGCAGCCCCCGTATAGGGTTAAGCTTCGAAGAGACCCAGTACTTC.